This T cell receptor beta chain was identified during a study of cytomegalovirus exposure and HLA in healthy donors (dated by TCRdb to the late 2010s). Turning to the overall study: An earlier analysis of 587 of the donors reported roughly 300 Gb of sequence data and around 120 million unique TCR beta sequences from about 179 million T cells. The study combined high-throughput TCR immunosequencing, statistical association of individual TCRs with disease status, and machine learning to predict cytomegalovirus infection status. Donor age, sex, ethnicity and CMV serostatus were compiled alongside the repertoire data. Five DR-DQ haplotypes were handled as single units for association and clustering because linkage in the cohort was strong. An early release covering roughly 640 HLA-typed donors comprised 250 to 350 gigabases of sequencing data and approximately 80 million unique TCR sequences. To decide whether each TCR beta V gene segment behaved as functional or pseudogenic, an earlier analysis of 587 of the donors relied on high-throughput TCR beta sequencing. Of the 300 to 500 genotyped donors, 81% were placed in the genetic ancestry cluster associated with self-reported Caucasian donors. Typing coverage varied by locus: roughly 620-640 donors for A, B, C, DRB1 and DQB1; 500 to 550 for DQA1; some 610 for DPA1; around 450 for DPB1. In the later analysis, no new phenotypic data were used to find candidate immune exposures; instead, reliance was placed on TCR beta sequences and their occurrence across donors. Along with the approximately 650-subject first cohort, a separate validation cohort of about 110 different subjects was used. On average, over 200,000 unique TCR beta nucleotide sequences were sequenced per donor among fewer than 500 genotyped donors of the cohort, with about 17% of those sequences being non-productive. Both class I and class II loci were covered by HLA typing, at four-digit resolution. All discovery cohort repertoires had been generated using a single sequencing platform. The study profiled the T cell repertoires of hundreds of subjects by immunosequencing and related them to cytomegalovirus serostatus. In a later genetic analysis, genome-wide SNP genotypes for about 55% of the 666 donors were used, and that subset was treated as a discovery cohort. The study aimed to test whether cataloging public T cell receptors could reveal signatures of past pathogen exposure. A later analysis re-analyzed previously published TCR beta repertoires from 600 to 850 donors and added high-resolution HLA genotyping to study TCR occurrence patterns.

The cohort was made up of roughly 670 healthy bone marrow donors. At the time of sampling, every cohort member was nominally healthy, though immune exposures that went unrecorded were likely present. The donor tested CMV seronegative, placing the donor among the 350 or so seronegative members of the cohort. Every donor gave a peripheral blood sample, and the peripheral blood mononuclear cells from that sample were used for TCR beta sequencing. Genomic DNA was extracted from the blood cell samples with the Qiagen DNeasy Blood Extraction Kit. Notes on this clone: Its antigen specificity is not known.

Per the germline V gene, MDHEN is the CDR1 and SYDVKM is the CDR2. The cysteine opens and the phenylalanine closes a CDR3 of 15 amino acids. The entry retains the CDR3 DNA only, 45 bases that are in frame from base 1. Germline trimming amounts to 4 bases on V and 7 bases on J, with 12 as the count of junction bases outside the gene matches. Libraries were made using the immunoSEQ multiplex PCR assay. For the multiplex PCR, a mixture combining 60 forward primers for TCR Vbeta segments and 13 reverse primers for TCR Jbeta segments was used. The CDR3 region of rearranged TCR beta genes was amplified from genomic DNA by a multiplex PCR assay. The Illumina HiSeq System was used to sequence the amplified TCR beta libraries as 87-base-pair reads. On the authors' methods: A later analysis counted approximately 74 million unique TCR beta chains across the 666 repertoires, and 9.5 million to 11 million of these chains were shared by at least two donors. Raw reads were error-corrected and collapsed into unique sequences with a nearest-neighbor algorithm that merged closely related sequences to remove PCR and sequencing errors. Alignment of CDR3 sequences to IMGT reference sequences was used to assign V, D and J gene segments. For a sequence to be retained, a match of at least six nucleotides to both a V gene segment and a J gene segment was required. Rearrangements were classified as productive when the CDR3 lacked stop codons and remained in frame with V and J, and all other rearrangements were classified as non-productive. Following IMGT convention, CDR3 was defined as the stretch from the second conserved V-encoded cysteine to the conserved J-encoded phenylalanine. Sequences without an unambiguous match to a single V gene segment were excluded from the earlier analysis of about 640 of the donors. An earlier analysis of 500 to 600 of the donors classified V segments as functional when productive rearrangements were above 56.7% and as segregating when the standard deviation between donors was above 5%. A statistical classification framework was developed to diagnose cytomegalovirus status using the catalog of TCR beta chain sequences. A later analysis assigned V and J genes by comparing TCR nucleotide sequences with IMGT/GENE-DB human TR gene sequences. In a later analysis, CDR3 sequences and most-parsimonious VDJ recombination scenarios were assigned using the TCRdist pipeline. In a later analysis, every TCR beta chain was defined by the combination of its CDR3 amino acid sequence and its V-gene family, and reads without a unique V-gene family were dropped. A later analysis removed 500 to 650 highly shared, low-generation-probability nucleotide sequences to deal with suspected cross-contamination and a sequencing artifact. In a later analysis, a clonal expansion index was calculated for each public chain from normalized within-repertoire ranks of inferred template counts. In a later analysis, generation probabilities were computed using a VDJ recombination model fitted to out-of-frame rearrangements, and the results were checked against IGoR. Hypergeometric tests were used in a later analysis to score TCR-TCR, TCR-HLA and TCR-CMV co-occurrence, with a repertoire-size bias correction applied to the TCR pairs. In a later analysis, false discovery rates were estimated by permuting HLA or CMV assignments 20 times. A later analysis grouped co-occurring TCRs with DBSCAN, adding TCRdist sequence similarity when clustering within HLA-allele-positive subsets. Repertoires with fewer than 30,000 or more than 120,000 public chains were left out of co-occurrence clustering, as were four to six repertoires with anomalous nucleotide sharing. In TCRdb, the immuneACCESS table is reduced to in-frame sequences with V and J assigned. These tables do not hold every clone; where another copy was compared, an unresolved V gene accounts for under half, and the others remain unexplained. V, J and clone size are those of that table, while D and trimming were read from the DNA. This sample's table carries over 100,000 clones. The ten largest make up 3.7% of the sample.

General conclusions and limits of the study: A further reported finding was that TCR beta sequences accurately predicted the HLA-A and HLA-B alleles for most subjects in the first cohort. Several of the top co-occurrence clusters appeared to be linked to parvovirus B19, influenza, CMV and Epstein-Barr virus, according to a later analysis. Because some donors lacked HLA typing at each locus, the association tests relied only on the typed subset. Linkage disequilibrium might explain the correlated functional status among segregating V segments, but an unknown experimental factor could not be excluded. In a later analysis, TCR association rates were found to vary across HLA loci, with the most associated TCRs seen for DRB1 alleles and the fewest for HLA-C alleles. Sequencing depth was assumed to be roughly uniform across donors in the presence/absence analyses, though that assumption may not hold. According to a later analysis, most CMV-associated TCR beta chains appeared to be HLA-restricted, and the HLA associations seemed to be driven largely by CMV exposure. Most TCR sequences were observed very rarely across donors, whereas some public TCRs were present in many individuals. Immune exposure information for the cohort was limited to CMV serostatus. It was suggested by the authors that the approach could potentially be generalized to other disease states and immunological phenotypes. In a later genetic analysis, fewer N-insertions in productive TCRs were reported among donors in an Asian-associated ancestry cluster than the roughly 700-donor mean. A few of the identified cytomegalovirus-associated TCR beta chains were confirmed in vitro to be specific for cytomegalovirus antigens. At a false discovery rate of 0.05, a later analysis linked 15,000 to 20,000 TCR beta sequences to specific HLA alleles. Cytomegalovirus status was reported to be diagnosed by the classifier with high specificity and sensitivity in both the original and validation cohorts. In a later analysis, HLA-associated TCR beta chains showed more clonal expansion and lower generation probabilities than non-associated chains that were equally common. Broadly in line with IMGT annotations, most TCR beta V segments showed up in productive rearrangements about 87% or about 30% of the time in an earlier analysis of under 700 of the donors. V-gene and J-gene trimming of TCR beta chains was associated with a missense DCLRE1C variant in a later genetic analysis, and the association was replicated in an independent cohort. Because counts were too low, about 15 rarely observed V segments, including chromosome 9 orphons, were left out of the earlier analysis of roughly 600 of the donors. The sequencing pipeline was judged likely to have produced a cluster of highly shared sequence variants as a technical artifact. Some IMGT-functional V segments, including TRBV6-2 and TRBV6-3, could not be distinguished by the 87-base-pair reads and were therefore excluded. This cohort had only TCR beta chains sequenced, and the lack of alpha or paired-chain data limited which features could be detected. When HLA alleles, especially DR and DQ, strongly co-occurred, attributing TCR associations to individual alleles was difficult. The study gave a list of about 170 TCR beta chains associated with cytomegalovirus.

The sample was PBMCs. The sequence is built from TRBV28 and TRBJ1-2, and TRBD1 aligns with 7 junction nucleotides. The sequence came from a man aged 30 to 45 in good health and CMV-seronegative. The bases are TGTGCCAGCAGTTGGACGACAGGGCGCAGTGGTGGCTACACCTTC. This gives the protein CASSWTTGRSGGYTF.